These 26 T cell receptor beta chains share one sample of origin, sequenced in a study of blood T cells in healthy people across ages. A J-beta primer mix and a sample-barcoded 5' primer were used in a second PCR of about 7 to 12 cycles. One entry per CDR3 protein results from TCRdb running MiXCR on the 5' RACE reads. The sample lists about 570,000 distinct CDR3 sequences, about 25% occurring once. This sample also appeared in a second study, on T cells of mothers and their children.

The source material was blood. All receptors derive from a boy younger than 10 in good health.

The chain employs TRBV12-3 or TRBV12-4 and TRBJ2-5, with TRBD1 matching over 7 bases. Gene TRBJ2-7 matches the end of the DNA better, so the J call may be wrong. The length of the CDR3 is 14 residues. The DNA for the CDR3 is TGTGCCAGCACCATTGAACAGGGGCTTTACGAGCAGTACTTC. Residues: CASTIEQGLYEQYF.

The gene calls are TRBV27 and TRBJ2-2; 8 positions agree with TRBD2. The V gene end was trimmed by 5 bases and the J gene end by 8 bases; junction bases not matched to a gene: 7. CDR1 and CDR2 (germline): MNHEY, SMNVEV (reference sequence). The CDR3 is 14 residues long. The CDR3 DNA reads TGTGCCAGCAGTCTAGCGGGCTTTGCGGGGGAGCTGTTTTTT. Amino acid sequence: CASSLAGFAGELFF.

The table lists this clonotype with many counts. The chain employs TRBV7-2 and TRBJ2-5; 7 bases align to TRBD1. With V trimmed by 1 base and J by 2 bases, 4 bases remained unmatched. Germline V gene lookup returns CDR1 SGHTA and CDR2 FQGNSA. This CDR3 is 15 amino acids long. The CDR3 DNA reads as TGTGCCAGCAGCTTAGTTCTACAGGGGCAAGAGACCCAGTACTTC. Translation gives CASSLVLQGQETQYF.

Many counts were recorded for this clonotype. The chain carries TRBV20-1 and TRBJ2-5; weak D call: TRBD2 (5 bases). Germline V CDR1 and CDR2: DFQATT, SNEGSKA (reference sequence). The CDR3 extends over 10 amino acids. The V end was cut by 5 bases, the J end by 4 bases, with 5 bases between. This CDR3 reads CSALAETQYF. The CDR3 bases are TGCAGTGCTCTAGCAGAGACCCAGTACTTC.

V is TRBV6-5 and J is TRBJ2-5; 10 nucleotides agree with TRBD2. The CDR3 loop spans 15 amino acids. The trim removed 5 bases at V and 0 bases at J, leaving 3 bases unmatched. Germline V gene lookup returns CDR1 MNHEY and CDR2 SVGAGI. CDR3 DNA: TGTGCCAGCAGTGAGCGGGGGGGCCACCAAGAGACCCAGTACTTC. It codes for CASSERGGHQETQYF.

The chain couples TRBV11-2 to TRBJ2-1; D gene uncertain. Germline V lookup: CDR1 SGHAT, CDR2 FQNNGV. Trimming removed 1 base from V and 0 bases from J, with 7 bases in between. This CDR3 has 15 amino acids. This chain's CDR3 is CASSLGISSYNEQFF. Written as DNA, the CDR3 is TGTGCCAGCAGCTTAGGTATCAGCTCCTACAATGAGCAGTTCTTC.

The CDR3 spells CASSYSGDKLAFF. The CDR3 coding sequence is TGTGCCAGCAGTTACTCGGGCGATAAACTGGCTTTCTTT. The chain combines TRBV6-2 or TRBV6-3 with TRBJ1-1; D gene ambiguous. This CDR3 contains 13 residues. Trimming shortened V by 0 bases and J by 11 bases, and 13 bases separated the two germline ends. The germline CDR1 and CDR2 sequences are MNHEY and SVGEGT.

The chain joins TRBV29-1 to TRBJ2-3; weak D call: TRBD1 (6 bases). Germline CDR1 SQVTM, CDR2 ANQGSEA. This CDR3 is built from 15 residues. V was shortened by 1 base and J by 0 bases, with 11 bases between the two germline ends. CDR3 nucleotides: TGCAGCGTTGAAGGGGCAGGGGTGAGCACAGATACGCAGTATTTT. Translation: CSVEGAGVSTDTQYF.

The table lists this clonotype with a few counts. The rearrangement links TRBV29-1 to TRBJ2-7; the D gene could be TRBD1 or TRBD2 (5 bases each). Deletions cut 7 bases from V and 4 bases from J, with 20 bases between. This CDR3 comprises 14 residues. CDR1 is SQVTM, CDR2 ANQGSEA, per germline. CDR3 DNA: TGCAGCGGGTTACTAAAAGGGGAGCGGTACGAGCAGTACTTC. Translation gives CSGLLKGERYEQYF.

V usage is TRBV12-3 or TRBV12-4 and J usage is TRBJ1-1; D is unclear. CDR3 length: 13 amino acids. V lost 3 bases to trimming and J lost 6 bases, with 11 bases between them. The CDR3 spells CASSFGLPSEAFF. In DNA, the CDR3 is TGTGCCAGCAGTTTCGGGTTACCCTCTGAAGCTTTCTTT.

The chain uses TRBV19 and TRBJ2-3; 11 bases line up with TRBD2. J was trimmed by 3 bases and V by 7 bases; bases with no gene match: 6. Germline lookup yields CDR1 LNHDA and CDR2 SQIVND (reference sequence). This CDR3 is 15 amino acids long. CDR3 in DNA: TGTGCCAGTACCGAGACTAGCGGGACAACAGATACGCAGTATTTT. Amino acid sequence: CASTETSGTTDTQYF.

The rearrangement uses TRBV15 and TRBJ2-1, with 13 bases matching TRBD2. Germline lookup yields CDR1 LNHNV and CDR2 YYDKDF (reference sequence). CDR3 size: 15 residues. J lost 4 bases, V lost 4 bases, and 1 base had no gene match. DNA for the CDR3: TGTGCCACCAGCAAACTAGCGGGAGGGTACAATGAGCAGTTCTTC. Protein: CATSKLAGGYNEQFF.

CDR3 coding DNA: TGTGCCAGCAGATCCTACTATGGCTACACCTTC. It is translated as CASRSYYGYTF. This sequence joins TRBV25-1 and TRBJ1-2; no definite D call. This CDR3 comprises 11 residues. V was pared by 6 bases and J by 3 bases, with 5 bases between. The germline V gene encodes CDR1 MGHDK and CDR2 SYGVNS.

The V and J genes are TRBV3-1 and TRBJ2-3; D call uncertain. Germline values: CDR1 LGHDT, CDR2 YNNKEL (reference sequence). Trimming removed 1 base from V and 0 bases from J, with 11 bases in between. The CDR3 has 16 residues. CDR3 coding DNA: TGTGCCAGCAGCCAAGGTTCCTGGCCAAGCACAGATACGCAGTATTTT. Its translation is CASSQGSWPSTDTQYF.

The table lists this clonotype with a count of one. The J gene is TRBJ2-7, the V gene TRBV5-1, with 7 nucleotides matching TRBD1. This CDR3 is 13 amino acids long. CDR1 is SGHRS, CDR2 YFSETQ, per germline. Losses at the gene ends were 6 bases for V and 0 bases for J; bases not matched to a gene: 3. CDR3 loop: CASTRGTSYEQYF. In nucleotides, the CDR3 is TGCGCCAGCACCAGGGGGACCTCCTACGAGCAGTACTTC.

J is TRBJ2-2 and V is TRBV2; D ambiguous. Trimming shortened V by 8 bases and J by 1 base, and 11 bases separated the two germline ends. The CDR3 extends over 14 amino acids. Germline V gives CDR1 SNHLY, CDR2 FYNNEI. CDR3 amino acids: CASGATQNTGELFF. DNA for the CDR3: TGTGCCAGCGGAGCAACACAGAACACCGGGGAGCTGTTTTTT.

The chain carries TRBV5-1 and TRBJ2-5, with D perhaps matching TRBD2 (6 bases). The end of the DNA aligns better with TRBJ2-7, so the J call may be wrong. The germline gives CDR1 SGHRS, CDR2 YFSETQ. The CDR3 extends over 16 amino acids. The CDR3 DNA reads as TGCGCCAGCAGCCGAGGTGGGTGGGAGGTAACCTACGAGCAGTACTTC. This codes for CASSRGGWEVTYEQYF.

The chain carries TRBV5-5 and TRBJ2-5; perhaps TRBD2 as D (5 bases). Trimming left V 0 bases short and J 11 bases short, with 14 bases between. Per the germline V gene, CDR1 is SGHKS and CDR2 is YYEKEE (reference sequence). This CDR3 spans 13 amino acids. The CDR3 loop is CASSLADLWEQYF. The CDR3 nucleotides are TGTGCCAGCAGCTTGGCAGACCTCTGGGAGCAGTACTTC.

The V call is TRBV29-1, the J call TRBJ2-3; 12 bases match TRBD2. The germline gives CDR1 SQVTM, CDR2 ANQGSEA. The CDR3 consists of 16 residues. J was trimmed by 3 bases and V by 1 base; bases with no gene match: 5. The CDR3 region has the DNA TGCAGCGTTGAAGGCGCTAGCGGGGGGGGGACAGATACGCAGTATTTT. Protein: CSVEGASGGGTDTQYF.

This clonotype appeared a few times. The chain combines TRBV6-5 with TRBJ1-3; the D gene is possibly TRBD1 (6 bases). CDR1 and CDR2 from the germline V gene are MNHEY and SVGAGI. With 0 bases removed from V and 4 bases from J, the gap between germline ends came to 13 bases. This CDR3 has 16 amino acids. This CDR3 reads CASSYSGRGNGNTIYF. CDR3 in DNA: TGTGCCAGCAGTTACTCGGGCAGGGGTAACGGAAACACCATATATTTT.

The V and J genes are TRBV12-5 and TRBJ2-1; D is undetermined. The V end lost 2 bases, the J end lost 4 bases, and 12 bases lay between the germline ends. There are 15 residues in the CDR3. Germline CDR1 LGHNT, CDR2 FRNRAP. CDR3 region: CASGLSGMGYNEQFF. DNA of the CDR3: TGTGCTAGTGGTTTGAGTGGAATGGGATACAATGAGCAGTTCTTC.

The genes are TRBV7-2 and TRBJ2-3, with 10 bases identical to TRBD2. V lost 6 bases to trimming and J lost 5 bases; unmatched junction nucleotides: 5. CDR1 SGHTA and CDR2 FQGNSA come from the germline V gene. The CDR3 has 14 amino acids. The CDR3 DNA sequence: TGTGCCAGCAGAGCAGGACTAGCGGAAGATACGCAGTATTTT. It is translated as CASRAGLAEDTQYF.

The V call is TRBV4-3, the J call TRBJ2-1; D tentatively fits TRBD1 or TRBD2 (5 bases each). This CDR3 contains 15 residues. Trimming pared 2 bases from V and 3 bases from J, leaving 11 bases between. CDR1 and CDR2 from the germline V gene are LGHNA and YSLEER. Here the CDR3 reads CASSQTQEDYNEQFF. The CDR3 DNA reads TGCGCCAGCAGCCAAACACAGGAGGACTACAATGAGCAGTTCTTC.

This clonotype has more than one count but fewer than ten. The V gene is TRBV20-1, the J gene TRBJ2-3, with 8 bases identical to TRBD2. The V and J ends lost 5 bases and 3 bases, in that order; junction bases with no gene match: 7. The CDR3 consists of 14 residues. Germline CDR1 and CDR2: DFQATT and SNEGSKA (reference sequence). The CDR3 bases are TGCAGTGCTTTGAGGGGCGGGAGGACAGATACGCAGTATTTT. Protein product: CSALRGGRTDTQYF.

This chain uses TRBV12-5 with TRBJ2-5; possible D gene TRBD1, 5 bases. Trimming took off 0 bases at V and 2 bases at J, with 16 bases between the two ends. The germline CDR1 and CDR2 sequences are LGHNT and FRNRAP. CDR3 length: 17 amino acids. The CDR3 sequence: CASGLVGQGNLQETQYF. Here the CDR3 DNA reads TGTGCTAGTGGTTTGGTAGGCCAGGGTAACCTACAAGAGACCCAGTACTTC.

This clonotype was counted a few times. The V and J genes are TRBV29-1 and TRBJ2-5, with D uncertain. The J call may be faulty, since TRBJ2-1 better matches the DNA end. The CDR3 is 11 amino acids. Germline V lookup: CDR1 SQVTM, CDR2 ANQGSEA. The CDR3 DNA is TGCAGCGTTTTTCTTGCGAATGAGCAGTTCTTC. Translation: CSVFLANEQFF.